The T cell receptor (beta chain) described here comes from a study of neurological immune-mediated disorders. 5'RACE employing 10-nucleotide random UMIs yielded the cDNA. Each CDR3 protein gets one entry after TCRdb re-called the 5' RACE reads with MiXCR. The sample lists 55,000 to 80,000 distinct CDR3 sequences; roughly 15% were seen once. Concerning this clonotype: A read error may explain this, as a much larger clone is one base away.

Noted time point: longitudinal time-point 1 (baseline). Unsorted libraries came from 2 million PBMCs stored at -80 °C. The CDR3 spans 14 residues. Germline CDR1 is SGHRS and CDR2 is YFSETQ. Sequenced sample: PBMCs. This TCR was recovered from a female donor with HTLV-1-associated myelopathy (HAM/TSP). This chain connects TRBV5-1 to TRBJ1-1; unclear D gene. The CDR3 region has the DNA TGCGCCAGCAGCTTGTCAAACCCAAGCGCTGAAGGTTTCTTT. This sequence encodes CASSLSNPSAEGFF.